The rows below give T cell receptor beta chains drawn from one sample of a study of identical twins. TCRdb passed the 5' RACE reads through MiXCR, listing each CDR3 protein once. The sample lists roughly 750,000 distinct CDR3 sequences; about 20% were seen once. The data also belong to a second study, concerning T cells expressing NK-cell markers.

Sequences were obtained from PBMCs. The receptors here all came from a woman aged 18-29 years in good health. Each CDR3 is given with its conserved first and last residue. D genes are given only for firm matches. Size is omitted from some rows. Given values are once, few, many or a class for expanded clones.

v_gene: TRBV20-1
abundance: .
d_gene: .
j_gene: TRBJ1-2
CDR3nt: TGCAGTGCCCCGAAGGAAGACTATGGCTACACCTTC
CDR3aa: CSAPKEDYGYTF

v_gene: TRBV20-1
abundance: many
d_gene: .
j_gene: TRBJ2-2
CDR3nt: TGCAGTGCTAGAGATCGTCGAACCGGGGAGCTGTTTTTT
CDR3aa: CSARDRRTGELFF

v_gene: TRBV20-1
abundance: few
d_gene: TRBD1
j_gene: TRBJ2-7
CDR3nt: TGCAGTGCGAGGCACCCCAGGACAGGGGGCTACGAGCAGTACTTC
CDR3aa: CSARHPRTGGYEQYF

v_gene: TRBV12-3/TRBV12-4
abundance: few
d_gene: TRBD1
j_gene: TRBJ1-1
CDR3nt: TGTGCCAGCAGTCAGGGGGACAGGGTATGGAGCACTGAAGCTTTCTTT
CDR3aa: CASSQGDRVWSTEAFF

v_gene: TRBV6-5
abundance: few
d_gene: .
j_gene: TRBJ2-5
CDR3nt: TGTGCCAGCAGTTCGACAGACGTAAGAGATTGGGGGACCCAGTACTTC
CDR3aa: CASSSTDVRDWGTQYF

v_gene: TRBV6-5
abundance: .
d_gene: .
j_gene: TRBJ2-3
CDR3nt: TGTGCCAGCAGTTACGGGGTCTCTCGCACAGATACGCAGTATTTT
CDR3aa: CASSYGVSRTDTQYF

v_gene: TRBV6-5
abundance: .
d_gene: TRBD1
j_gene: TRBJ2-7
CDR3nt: TGTGCCAGCAGTTACCGGCCGGGACAGGGGTACGAGCAGTACTTC
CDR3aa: CASSYRPGQGYEQYF

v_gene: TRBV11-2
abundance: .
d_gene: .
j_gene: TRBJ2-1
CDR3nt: TGTGCCAGCAGCCGCCCTGGAACCGGAGGGGACTCCTACAATGAGCAGTTCTTC
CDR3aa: CASSRPGTGGDSYNEQFF

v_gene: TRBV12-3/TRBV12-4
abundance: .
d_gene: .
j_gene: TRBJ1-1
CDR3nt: TGTGCCAGCAGTCCCCGCCTAGCGAACACTGAAGCTTTCTTT
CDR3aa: CASSPRLANTEAFF

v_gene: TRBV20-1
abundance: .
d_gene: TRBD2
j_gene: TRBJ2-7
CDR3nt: TGCAGTGCTTGGACTAGCGGAGACTACGAGCAGTACTTC
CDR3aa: CSAWTSGDYEQYF

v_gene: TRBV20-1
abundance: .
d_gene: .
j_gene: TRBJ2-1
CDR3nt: TGCAGTGCTAGGGGGGTACGGAACACTTACAATGAGCAGTTCTTC
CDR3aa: CSARGVRNTYNEQFF

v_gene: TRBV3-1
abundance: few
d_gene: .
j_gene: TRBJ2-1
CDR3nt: TGTGCCAGCAGCTTCTTAGGGGGTGAAAATGAGCAGTTCTTC
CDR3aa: CASSFLGGENEQFF

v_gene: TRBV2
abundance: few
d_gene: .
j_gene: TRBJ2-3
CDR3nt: TGTGCCAGCAAGAGAGGTCAGGCAGATACGCAGTATTTT
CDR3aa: CASKRGQADTQYF

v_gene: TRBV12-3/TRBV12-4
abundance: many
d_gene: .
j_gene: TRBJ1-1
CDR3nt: TGTGCCAGCAGTTTGGGAAGCGAAGCTTTCTTT
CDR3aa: CASSLGSEAFF

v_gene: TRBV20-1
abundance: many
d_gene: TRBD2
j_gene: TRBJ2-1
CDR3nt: TGCAGTGCTATGCCCCTAGCGGGGTTTAACGATGAGCAGTTCTTC
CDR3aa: CSAMPLAGFNDEQFF

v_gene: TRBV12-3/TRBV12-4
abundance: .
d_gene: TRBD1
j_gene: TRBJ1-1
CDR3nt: TGTGCCAGCAGCAAAGTCGGGACAGGGGGAAACACTGAAGCTTTCTTT
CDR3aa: CASSKVGTGGNTEAFF

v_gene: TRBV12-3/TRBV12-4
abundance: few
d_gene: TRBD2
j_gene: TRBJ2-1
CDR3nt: TGTGCCAGCAGCCGCACCTCTAGCGGGAACGGGAATGAGCAGTTCTTC
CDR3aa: CASSRTSSGNGNEQFF

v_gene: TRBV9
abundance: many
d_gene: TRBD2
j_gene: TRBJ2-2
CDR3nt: TGTGCCAGCAGCGTATCTGGGGGAGGGTCCGGGGAGCTGTTTTTT
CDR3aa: CASSVSGGGSGELFF

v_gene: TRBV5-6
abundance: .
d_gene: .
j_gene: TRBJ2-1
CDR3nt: TGTGCCAGCAGGCTCGGGATTTTCAGGGCCAATGAGCAGTTCTTC
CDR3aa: CASRLGIFRANEQFF